This record looks at one T cell receptor beta chain sequence and its context. Its target is unknown. Measured with immunoSEQ multiplex PCR; TCRdb has only the in-frame clones, and not every one. The table lists about 350,000 clones, 85% to 95% of them singletons. Time point: blood from clinic visit 5 months post-surgery; TSC patient then seizure free. Only cases whose brain tissue showed the highest T cell transcript signatures were sequenced. Pre-surgery treatment included at least one anti-epileptic drug. The source of the sample is a study of brain T cells in children with intractable seizures. Study results and caveats: Only CDR3 sequence similarity suggested viral specificity, without known HCMV serostatus. Absence of clones before surgery may stem from lower sequencing depth.

J gave up 5 bases and V 8 bases, and 9 bases lay outside the gene matches. The CDR3 is made up of 13 amino acids. Germline CDR1 and CDR2: MRHNA and SNTAGT. The sequence was collected from a boy younger than two with tuberous sclerosis and intractable seizures. This specimen consisted of peripheral blood, obtained 5 to 6 months after surgery. The rearrangement uses TRBV6-4 and TRBJ2-7, with 7 bases aligning to TRBD1. For the CDR3, the DNA is TGTGCCAGCCCTACCACGAGGGGGCACGAGCAGTACTTC. It yields the protein CASPTTRGHEQYF.